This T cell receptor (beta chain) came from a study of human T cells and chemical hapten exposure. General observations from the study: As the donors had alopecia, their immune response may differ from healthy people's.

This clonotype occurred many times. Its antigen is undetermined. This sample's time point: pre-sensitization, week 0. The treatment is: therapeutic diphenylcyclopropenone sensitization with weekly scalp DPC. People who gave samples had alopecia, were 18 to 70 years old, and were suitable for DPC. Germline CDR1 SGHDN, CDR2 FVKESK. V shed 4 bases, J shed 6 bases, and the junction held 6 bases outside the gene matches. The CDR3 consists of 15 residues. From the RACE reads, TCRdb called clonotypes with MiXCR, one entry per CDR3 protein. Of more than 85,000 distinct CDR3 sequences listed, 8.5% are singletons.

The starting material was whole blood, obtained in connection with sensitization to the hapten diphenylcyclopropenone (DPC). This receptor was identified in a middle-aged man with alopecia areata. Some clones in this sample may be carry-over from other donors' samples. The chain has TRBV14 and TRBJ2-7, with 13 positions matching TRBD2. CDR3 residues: CASSPVRTSGSEQYF. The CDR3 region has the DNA TGTGCCAGCAGCCCGGTTCGGACTAGCGGGAGCGAGCAGTACTTC. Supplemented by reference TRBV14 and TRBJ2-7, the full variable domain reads EAGVTQFPSHSVIEKGQTVTLRCDPISGHDNLYWYRRVMGKEIKFLLHFVKESKQDESGMPNNRFLAERTGGTYSTLKVQPAELEDSGVYFCASSPVRTSGSEQYFGPGTRLTVT.